This record looks at one TCR beta chain sequence and its context. No antigen is known for it. There are 16 residues in the CDR3. The J segment lost 3 bases and the V segment lost 9 bases, leaving 10 bases of the junction unmatched. Germline loops: CDR1 LNHDA, CDR2 SQIVND (reference sequence). This sample is part of a study of long-term antiretroviral therapy in people with HIV. General study results and limits: Against controls, HIV repertoires showed narrower ranges of CDR3 length.

Version v3.0 of the immunoSEQ assay was performed at survey level. A target of roughly 40,000-50,000 T-cell genomes per sample was set for sequencing. Data came from immunoSEQ multiplex PCR; TCRdb stores just in-frame clones and leaves some out. The table lists some 28,000 clones, roughly 96% of them singletons. No donor had fewer than one pre-ART PBMC sample or fewer than two post-ART PBMC samples. This receptor was taken from a young man with HIV. V gene TRBV19 combines with J gene TRBJ2-5; 13 nucleotides agree with TRBD2. This material consisted of unsorted PBMCs, taken approximately 6.1 years after starting antiretroviral therapy. The CDR3 protein is CASSETSGGLKETQYF. CDR3 nucleotides: TGTGCCAGCTCCGAGACTAGCGGGGGGCTTAAAGAGACCCAGTACTTC.